These 30 T cell receptor beta chains originate from one sample sequenced in a study of T cells in pancreatic ductal adenocarcinoma. Only in-frame clones appear in the TCRdb table, and some are missing; sequencing was by immunoSEQ multiplex PCR. Of approximately 13,000 clones in the sample, 86% were seen once. Surgery without prior neoadjuvant therapy was the treatment of the selected pancreatic ductal adenocarcinoma patients. The sample comprised PBMCs. The origin of the receptors is a human donor with pancreatic ductal adenocarcinoma.

The chain links TRBV14 to TRBJ1-2, with a possible D match to TRBD1 (5 bases). Looked up from germline, CDR1 is SGHDN and CDR2 is FVKESK. The CDR3 consists of 12 residues. Trimming took off 0 bases at V and 8 bases at J, with 7 bases between the two ends. CDR3 sequence reads: CASSQDRVGYTF. The CDR3 bases are TGTGCCAGCAGCCAAGACAGGGTAGGCTACACCTTC.

The rearrangement joins TRBV4-2 to TRBJ2-3; TRBD1 is a possible D gene (6 bases). The V gene's germline CDR1 is LGHNA and CDR2 YNFKEQ. Trimming removed 3 bases from V and 4 bases from J, with 17 bases in between. This CDR3 has 16 residues. The CDR3 loop is CASSQGQTSTADTQYF. CDR3 DNA: TGTGCCAGCAGCCAGGGACAAACGAGTACAGCAGATACGCAGTATTTT.

The chain employs TRBV27 and TRBJ1-2; D not resolved. V was pared by 3 bases and J by 2 bases, with 7 bases between. Germline V CDR1 and CDR2: MNHEY, SMNVEV (reference sequence). The CDR3 runs to 13 residues. CDR3: CASSLSVNYGYTF. The CDR3 bases are TGTGCCAGCAGTTTGTCGGTGAACTATGGCTACACCTTC.

The chain uses TRBV7-9 and TRBJ2-1; TRBD2 matches 13 bases. CDR1 is SEHNR and CDR2 is FQNEAQ in the germline V gene (reference sequence). V shed 5 bases and J 2 bases; nucleotides not matched to a gene: 6. This CDR3 is 17 amino acids long. CDR3 DNA sequence: TGTGCCAGCAGCCTCGGACTAGCGGGAGTTACCTACAATGAGCAGTTCTTC. The encoded protein is CASSLGLAGVTYNEQFF.

V gene TRBV9 combines with J gene TRBJ1-3, with D hard to call. Germline V gives CDR1 SGDLS, CDR2 YYNGEE. V lost 0 bases and J 1 base, leaving 8 bases between the germline ends. The CDR3 length is 15 residues. The CDR3 region has the DNA TGTGCCAGCAGCGTAGGGGGAGGATCTGGAAACACCATATATTTT. It specifies CASSVGGGSGNTIYF.

This chain links TRBV25-1 with TRBJ1-1; maybe TRBD1 (6 bases). Germline lookup yields CDR1 MGHDK and CDR2 SYGVNS. V lost 4 bases and J lost 11, with 14 bases in between. The CDR3 runs 12 residues. The CDR3 protein is CASSADRLGAFF. The CDR3 coding sequence is TGTGCCAGCAGTGCCGACAGGTTGGGGGCTTTCTTT.

The chain links TRBV27 to TRBJ2-1; D uncertain. The CDR3 consists of 11 residues. V lost 8 bases and J lost 4, with 6 bases in between. CDR1 MNHEY and CDR2 SMNVEV come from the germline V gene (reference sequence). CDR3 residues: CASAQYNEQFF. CDR3 nucleotide sequence: TGTGCCAGCGCACAATACAATGAGCAGTTCTTC.

This rearrangement joins TRBV6-5 to TRBJ2-7, with TRBD2 matching 8 bases. This CDR3 is built from 14 residues. CDR1 and CDR2 from the germline V gene are MNHEY and SVGAGI. Trimming cost V 6 bases and J 9 bases; bases outside gene matches: 13. CDR3 loop: CASSPGRALAAQYF. The DNA of the CDR3 is TGTGCCAGCAGCCCCGGGAGGGCTTTAGCGGCGCAGTACTTC.

V gene TRBV19 combines with J gene TRBJ2-3; 9 nucleotides match TRBD2. The V gene's germline CDR1 is LNHDA and CDR2 SQIVND (reference sequence). Trimming at V came to 2 bases and at J to 2 bases, leaving 11 bases not matched to a gene. This CDR3 spans 18 amino acids. The DNA of the CDR3 is TGTGCCAGTAGTATATTGGCGGGAGGGTCTAGGGCCACAGATACGCAGTATTTT. Encoded protein: CASSILAGGSRATDTQYF.

V gene TRBV28 combines with J gene TRBJ1-2; 9 nucleotides align to TRBD1. V shed 7 bases, J shed 4 bases, and the junction held 10 bases outside the gene matches. Germline lookup yields CDR1 MDHEN and CDR2 SYDVKM. This CDR3 comprises 15 residues. This CDR3 is CASTTTGGDGYGYTF. The CDR3 nucleotides are TGTGCCAGCACTACTACAGGGGGCGACGGCTATGGCTACACCTTC.

V is TRBV6-5 and J is TRBJ2-1, with TRBD2 identical over 10 bases. The germline gives CDR1 MNHEY, CDR2 SVGAGI. The CDR3 extends over 14 amino acids. J lost 7 bases, V lost 6 bases, and 6 bases had no gene match. Written as DNA, the CDR3 is TGTGCCAGCAGGTATAGCGGGGGGAAGAATGAGCAGTTCTTC. Translation gives CASRYSGGKNEQFF.

The chain combines TRBV6-1 with TRBJ1-5; maybe TRBD1 (6 bases). Trimming took off 2 bases at V and 1 base at J, with 24 bases between the two ends. This CDR3 region has 20 residues. Per the germline V gene, CDR1 is MNHNS and CDR2 is SASEGT. This chain's CDR3 is CASSEWLGAASVTSNQPQHF. In DNA form, the CDR3 reads TGTGCCAGCAGTGAATGGTTGGGGGCTGCTAGTGTAACGAGCAATCAGCCCCAGCATTTT.

This clone is a singleton in its sample. The V call is TRBV7-2, the J call TRBJ2-2; 8 bases line up with TRBD1. The ends lost 5 bases at V and 2 bases at J; junction bases unmatched: 7. Looked up from germline, CDR1 is SGHTA and CDR2 is FQGNSA. The CDR3 totals 16 residues. CDR3: CASSPRGQRNTGELFF. CDR3 DNA: TGTGCCAGCAGCCCCAGGGGGCAACGAAACACCGGGGAGCTGTTTTTT.

V is TRBV6-6 and J is TRBJ1-2, with 7 bases matching TRBD1. Germline lookup yields CDR1 MNHNY and CDR2 SVGAGI (reference sequence). V lost 6 bases and J lost 8; bases outside the gene matches: 9. The length of the CDR3 is 13 residues. In nucleotides, the CDR3 is TGTGCCAGCAGGGACGGGACAGACGGCGGCTACACCTTC. As protein: CASRDGTDGGYTF.

V is TRBV27 and J is TRBJ2-1; no definite D call. This CDR3 is 17 amino acids long. Trimming cost V 10 bases and J 0 bases, with 22 bases left between them. In germline, CDR1 is MNHEY, CDR2 SMNVEV (reference sequence). The CDR3 sequence: CATGRTVSHYSYNEQFF. The CDR3 DNA reads as TGTGCCACCGGAAGGACGGTGTCCCACTACTCCTACAATGAGCAGTTCTTC.

This chain links TRBV29-1 with TRBJ1-1; D gene ambiguous. The V end was cut by 7 bases, the J end by 0 bases, with 12 bases between. The CDR3 has 13 residues. CDR1 and CDR2 (germline): SQVTM, ANQGSEA. The CDR3 is CSAIQVVNTEAFF. CDR3 coding DNA: TGCAGCGCCATACAAGTGGTGAACACTGAAGCTTTCTTT.

The chain employs TRBV2 and TRBJ2-5; unclear D gene. The CDR3 has 14 amino acids. Trimming removed 4 bases at V and 1 base at J, with 10 bases between. The germline V gene has CDR1 SNHLY and CDR2 FYNNEI. The CDR3 DNA reads as TGTGCCAGCAGTGTTGGGCAGTCCCAAGAGACCCAGTACTTC. Encoded protein: CASSVGQSQETQYF.

The chain is built from TRBV21-1 and TRBJ1-5. TRBV21-1 is assigned pseudogene status. The CDR3 length is 16 residues. The CDR3 is CASSPTRGGRDQPQHF. The CDR3 coding sequence is TGTGCCAGCAGCCCCACGAGGGGGGGAAGGGATCAGCCCCAGCATTTT.

The V call is TRBV7-9, the J call TRBJ1-2; perhaps TRBD1 as D (5 bases). V lost 3 bases and J lost 2, with 7 bases in between. The CDR3 has 13 amino acids. The germline gives CDR1 SEHNR, CDR2 FQNEAQ (reference sequence). The CDR3 protein is CASSFGDNYGYTF. The CDR3 DNA reads as TGTGCCAGCAGCTTCGGGGACAACTATGGCTACACCTTC.

This chain links TRBV5-1 with TRBJ2-1, with 10 positions matching TRBD2. Germline V gene sequence: CDR1 SGHRS, CDR2 YFSETQ. CDR3 length equals 16 residues. The ends lost 0 bases at V and 8 bases at J; junction bases unmatched: 8. CDR3 loop: CASSLATSGPGDEQFF. The CDR3 coding sequence is TGCGCCAGCAGCTTGGCGACTAGCGGGCCCGGGGATGAGCAGTTCTTC.

The V and J genes are TRBV18 and TRBJ2-5; D uncertain. The germline gives CDR1 KGHSH, CDR2 LQKENI. There are 15 residues in the CDR3. Trimming removed 2 bases at V and 0 bases at J, with 10 bases between. CDR3 in DNA: TGTGCCAGCTCACCAGAGGCCCAGTACCAAGAGACCCAGTACTTC. Its translation: CASSPEAQYQETQYF.

J is TRBJ2-7 and V is TRBV5-1; a possible D gene is TRBD2 (5 bases). CDR1 is SGHRS, CDR2 YFSETQ, per germline. The CDR3 consists of 13 residues. V lost 6 bases and J 4 bases, leaving 14 bases between the germline ends. Here the CDR3 DNA reads TGCGCCAGCAACGGGGATTTGGAGTACGAGCAGTACTTC. Protein product: CASNGDLEYEQYF.

V is TRBV27 and J is TRBJ1-1; a weak D match, TRBD1 (5 bases). Per the germline V gene, CDR1 is MNHEY and CDR2 is SMNVEV (reference sequence). V lost 8 bases and J 4 bases, leaving 17 bases between the germline ends. CDR3 length: 14 amino acids. The DNA for the CDR3 is TGTGCCAGCGGCCCGTTGGGGGTTTCCACTGAAGCTTTCTTT. As protein: CASGPLGVSTEAFF.

V usage is TRBV5-5 and J usage is TRBJ1-2, with D tentatively TRBD1 (5 bases). With 4 bases removed from V and 0 bases from J, the gap between germline ends came to 19 bases. CDR1 and CDR2 from the germline V gene are SGHKS and YYEKEE (reference sequence). The CDR3 has 17 amino acids. The CDR3 DNA sequence: TGTGCCAGCAGCCCCTCGCCTCCAGGGTATTCTAACTATGGCTACACCTTC. It is translated as CASSPSPPGYSNYGYTF.

The chain carries TRBV4-1 and TRBJ2-7; no clear D gene. CDR1 is MGHRA and CDR2 is YSYEKL in the germline V gene. V was cut by 0 bases and J by 3 bases, with 9 bases left in between. This CDR3 has 14 amino acids. Written as DNA, the CDR3 is TGCGCCAGCAGCCAAGATCCCGGATACTACGAGCAGTACTTC. It yields the protein CASSQDPGYYEQYF.

CDR3 protein: CASSPNRGYYGYTF. The DNA of the CDR3 is TGTGCCAGCAGTCCCAACAGGGGATACTATGGCTACACCTTC. The chain uses TRBV28 and TRBJ1-2; 7 bases are shared with TRBD1. V gave up 5 bases and J gave up 3 bases; unmatched junction bases: 6. This CDR3 is built from 14 residues. Germline lookup yields CDR1 MDHEN and CDR2 SYDVKM.

This clone was seen just once. The J gene is TRBJ1-4, the V gene TRBV5-1; 7 nucleotides align to TRBD1. This CDR3 region has 15 residues. V gave up 4 bases and J gave up 0 bases; unmatched junction bases: 3. CDR1 and CDR2 (germline): SGHRS, YFSETQ. CDR3 nucleotides: TGCGCCAGCAGCCCGGGACAGACAACTAATGAAAAACTGTTTTTT. This translates into CASSPGQTTNEKLFF.

Only a few counts were recorded for this clone. The rearrangement uses TRBV2 and TRBJ2-3; the D is unclear. CDR3 size: 13 residues. CDR1 is SNHLY, CDR2 FYNNEI, per germline. Trimming stripped 5 bases from V and 7 bases from J, with 13 bases between. In nucleotides, the CDR3 is TGTGCCAGCAGTCTCAATGGCCAAAATACGCAGTATTTT. Translating gives CASSLNGQNTQYF.

The chain has TRBV10-2 and TRBJ1-1, with TRBD1 identical over 10 bases. Germline V gene data show CDR1 as WSHSY and CDR2 as SAAADI. This CDR3 is 16 amino acids long. V shed 3 bases and J 7 bases; nucleotides not matched to a gene: 11. In DNA form, the CDR3 reads TGCGCCAGCAGTGAAAGCGAGACAGGGGGCCTTCTTGAAGCTTTCTTT. Encoded protein: CASSESETGGLLEAFF.

J is TRBJ2-3 and V is TRBV9; no clear D. Germline V gene lookup returns CDR1 SGDLS and CDR2 YYNGEE. V lost 1 base to trimming and J lost 0 bases, with 6 bases between them. CDR3 length equals 14 residues. The CDR3 region has the DNA TGTGCCAGCAGCGTAATAGGAAGCACAGATACGCAGTATTTT. This codes for CASSVIGSTDTQYF.